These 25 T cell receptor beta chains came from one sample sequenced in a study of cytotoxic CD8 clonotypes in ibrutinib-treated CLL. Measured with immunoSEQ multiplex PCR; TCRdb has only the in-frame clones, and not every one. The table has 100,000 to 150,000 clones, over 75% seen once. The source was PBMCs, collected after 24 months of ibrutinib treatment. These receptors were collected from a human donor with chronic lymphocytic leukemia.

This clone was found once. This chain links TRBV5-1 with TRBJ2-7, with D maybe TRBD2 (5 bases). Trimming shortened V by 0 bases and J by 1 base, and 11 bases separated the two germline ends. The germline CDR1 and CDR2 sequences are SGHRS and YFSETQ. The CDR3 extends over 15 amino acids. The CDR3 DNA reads TGCGCCAGCAGCTTGGTTGGTGGGGAGTCCTACGAGCAGTACTTC. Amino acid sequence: CASSLVGGESYEQYF.

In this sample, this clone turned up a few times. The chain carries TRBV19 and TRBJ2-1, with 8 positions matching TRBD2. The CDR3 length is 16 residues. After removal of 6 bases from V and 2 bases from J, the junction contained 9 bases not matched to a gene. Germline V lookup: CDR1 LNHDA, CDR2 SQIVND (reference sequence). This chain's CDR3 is CASRDNSGMAYNEQFF. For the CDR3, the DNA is TGTGCCAGTAGGGACAATAGCGGGATGGCCTACAATGAGCAGTTCTTC.

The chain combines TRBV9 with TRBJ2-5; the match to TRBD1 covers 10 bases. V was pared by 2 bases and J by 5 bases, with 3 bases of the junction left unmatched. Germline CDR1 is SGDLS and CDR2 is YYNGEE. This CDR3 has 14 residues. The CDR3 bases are TGTGCCAGCAGCGTGACAGGGGGCAGGGAGACCCAGTACTTC. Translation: CASSVTGGRETQYF.

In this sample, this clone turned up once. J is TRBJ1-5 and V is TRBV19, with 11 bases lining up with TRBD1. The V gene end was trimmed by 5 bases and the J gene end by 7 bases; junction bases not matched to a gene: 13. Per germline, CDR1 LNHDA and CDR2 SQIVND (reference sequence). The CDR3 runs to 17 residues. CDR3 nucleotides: TGTGCCAGTAGTCTTCGTCCCGGGACAGGGGGTCGGCAGCCCCAGCATTTT. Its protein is CASSLRPGTGGRQPQHF. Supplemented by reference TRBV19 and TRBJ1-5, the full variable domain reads DGGITQSPKYLFRKEGQNVTLSCEQNLNHDAMYWYRQDPGQGLRLIYYSQIVNDFQKGDIAEGYSVSREKKESFPLTVTSAQKNPTAFYLCASSLRPGTGGRQPQHFGDGTRLSIL.

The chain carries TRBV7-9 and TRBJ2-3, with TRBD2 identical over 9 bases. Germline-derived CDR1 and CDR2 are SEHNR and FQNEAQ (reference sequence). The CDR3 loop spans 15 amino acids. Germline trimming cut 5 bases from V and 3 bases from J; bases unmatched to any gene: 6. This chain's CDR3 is CASSNSGRPTDTQYF. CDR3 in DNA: TGTGCCAGCAGCAATAGCGGGAGACCGACAGATACGCAGTATTTT. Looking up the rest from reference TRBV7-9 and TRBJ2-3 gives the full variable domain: DTGVSQNPRHKITKRGQNVTFRCDPISEHNRLYWYRQTLGQGPEFLTYFQNEAQLEKSRLLSDRFSAERPKGSFSTLEIQRTEQGDSAMYLCASSNSGRPTDTQYFGPGTRLTVL.

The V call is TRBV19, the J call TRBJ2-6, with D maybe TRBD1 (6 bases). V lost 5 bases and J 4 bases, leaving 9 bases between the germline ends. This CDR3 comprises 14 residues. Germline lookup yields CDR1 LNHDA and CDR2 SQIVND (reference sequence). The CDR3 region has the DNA TGTGCCAGTAGTCAGGGGTCCGGGGCCAACGTCCTGACTTTC. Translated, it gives CASSQGSGANVLTF.

The CDR3, as DNA: TGTGCCAGCAGCGCGTACGGACAGGGAGACTCCTATGGCTACACCTTC. Translated, it gives CASSAYGQGDSYGYTF. The rearrangement links TRBV9 to TRBJ1-2; 8 nucleotides align to TRBD1. This CDR3 spans 16 amino acids. Germline CDR1 is SGDLS and CDR2 is YYNGEE. Trimming removed 3 bases from V and 4 bases from J; junction bases left unmatched: 11. Filled out from reference TRBV9 and TRBJ1-2, the complete variable domain reads DSGVTQTPKHLITATGQRVTLRCSPRSGDLSVYWYQQSLDQGLQFLIQYYNGEERAKGNILERFSAQQFPDLHSELNLSSLELGDSALYFCASSAYGQGDSYGYTFGSGTRLTVV.

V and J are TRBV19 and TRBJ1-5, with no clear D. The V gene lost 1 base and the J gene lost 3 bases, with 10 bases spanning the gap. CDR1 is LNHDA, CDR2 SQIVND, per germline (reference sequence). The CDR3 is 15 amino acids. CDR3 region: CASSIARGPNQPQHF. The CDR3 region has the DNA TGTGCCAGTAGTATAGCCCGGGGTCCCAATCAGCCCCAGCATTTT.

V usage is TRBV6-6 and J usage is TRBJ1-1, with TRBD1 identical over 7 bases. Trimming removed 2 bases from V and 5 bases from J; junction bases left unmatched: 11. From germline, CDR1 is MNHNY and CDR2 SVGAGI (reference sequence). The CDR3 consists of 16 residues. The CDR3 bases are TGTGCCAGCAGTTACGGTCACCAGGGGGGAGAAACTGAAGCTTTCTTT. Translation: CASSYGHQGGETEAFF.

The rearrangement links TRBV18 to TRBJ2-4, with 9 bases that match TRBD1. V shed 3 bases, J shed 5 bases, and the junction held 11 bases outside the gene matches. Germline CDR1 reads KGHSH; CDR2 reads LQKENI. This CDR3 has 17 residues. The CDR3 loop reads CASSPQRTGAWQNIQYF. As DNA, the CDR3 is TGTGCCAGCTCACCGCAAAGGACAGGGGCTTGGCAAAACATTCAGTACTTC.

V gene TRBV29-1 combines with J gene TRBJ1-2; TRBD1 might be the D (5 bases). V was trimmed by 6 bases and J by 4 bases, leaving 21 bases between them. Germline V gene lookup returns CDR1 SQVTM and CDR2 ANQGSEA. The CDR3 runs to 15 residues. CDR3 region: CSVTRGDGGSYGYTF. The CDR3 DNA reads TGCAGCGTGACAAGGGGCGATGGAGGGAGCTATGGCTACACCTTC.

The CDR3 sequence is CASISDSTSGWKATQYF. The CDR3 region has the DNA TGTGCCAGCATTTCGGACTCTACGAGCGGGTGGAAAGCGACCCAGTACTTC. The chain carries TRBV28 and TRBJ2-5, with a weak D call TRBD2 (6 bases). Germline V gene lookup returns CDR1 MDHEN and CDR2 SYDVKM. V lost 7 bases and J 7 bases, leaving 28 bases between the germline ends. The CDR3 extends over 17 amino acids.

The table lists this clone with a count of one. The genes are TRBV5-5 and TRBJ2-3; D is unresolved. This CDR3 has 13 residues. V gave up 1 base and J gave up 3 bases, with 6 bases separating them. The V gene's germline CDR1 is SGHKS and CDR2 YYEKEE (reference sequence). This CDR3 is CASSLSVTDTQYF. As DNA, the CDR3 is TGTGCCAGCAGCTTGTCCGTGACAGATACGCAGTATTTT.

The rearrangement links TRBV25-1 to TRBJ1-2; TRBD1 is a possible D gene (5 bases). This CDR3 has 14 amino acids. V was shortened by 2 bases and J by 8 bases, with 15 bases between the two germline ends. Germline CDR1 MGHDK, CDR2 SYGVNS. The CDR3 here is CASSENSGLRGYTF. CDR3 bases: TGTGCCAGCAGTGAAAATTCAGGGCTTCGGGGCTACACCTTC.

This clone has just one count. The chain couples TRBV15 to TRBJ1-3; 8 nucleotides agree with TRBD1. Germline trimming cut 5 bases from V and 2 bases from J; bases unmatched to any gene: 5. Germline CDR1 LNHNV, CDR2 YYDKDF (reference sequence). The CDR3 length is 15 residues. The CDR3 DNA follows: TGTGCCACCAGCCCAGACAGGGGAACTGGAAACACCATATATTTT. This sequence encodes CATSPDRGTGNTIYF.

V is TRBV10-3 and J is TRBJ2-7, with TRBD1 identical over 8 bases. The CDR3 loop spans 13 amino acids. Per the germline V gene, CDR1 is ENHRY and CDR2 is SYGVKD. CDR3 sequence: CARDRGHLYEQYF. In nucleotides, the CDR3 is TGTGCAAGAGACAGGGGTCATCTCTACGAGCAGTACTTC.

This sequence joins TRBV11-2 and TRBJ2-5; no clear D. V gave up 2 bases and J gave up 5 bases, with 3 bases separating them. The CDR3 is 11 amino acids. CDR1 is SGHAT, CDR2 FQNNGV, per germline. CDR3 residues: CASSLKETQYF. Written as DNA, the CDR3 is TGTGCCAGCAGCTTAAAGGAGACCCAGTACTTC.

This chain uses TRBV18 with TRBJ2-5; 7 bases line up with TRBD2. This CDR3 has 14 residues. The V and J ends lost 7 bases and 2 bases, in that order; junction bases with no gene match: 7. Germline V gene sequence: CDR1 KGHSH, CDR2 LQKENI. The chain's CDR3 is CASYQDGGQETQYF. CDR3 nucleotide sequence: TGTGCCAGCTATCAGGACGGGGGGCAAGAGACCCAGTACTTC.

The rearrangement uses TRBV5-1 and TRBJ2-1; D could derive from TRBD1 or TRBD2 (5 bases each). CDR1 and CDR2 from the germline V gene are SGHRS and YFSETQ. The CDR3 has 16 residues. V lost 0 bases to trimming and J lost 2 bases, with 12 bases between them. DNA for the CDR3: TGCGCCAGCAGCTTGGTCGGGGACGGAACCTACAATGAGCAGTTCTTC. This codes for CASSLVGDGTYNEQFF.

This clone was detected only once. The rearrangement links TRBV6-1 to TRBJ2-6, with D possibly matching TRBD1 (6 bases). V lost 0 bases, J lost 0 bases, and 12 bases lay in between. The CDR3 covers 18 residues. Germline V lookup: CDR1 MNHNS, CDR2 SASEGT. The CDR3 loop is CASSEARGLGSGANVLTF. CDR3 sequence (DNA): TGTGCCAGCAGTGAAGCAAGGGGGTTGGGCTCTGGGGCCAACGTCCTGACTTTC.

The CDR3 loop reads CASSRGGRGNQPQHF. DNA for the CDR3: TGTGCCAGCAGCCGAGGGGGACGGGGCAATCAGCCCCAGCATTTT. The chain couples TRBV7-3 to TRBJ1-5; D possibly corresponds to TRBD1 (6 bases). Trimming removed 5 bases from V and 2 bases from J, with 13 bases in between. The germline gives CDR1 SGHTA, CDR2 FQGTGA. The CDR3 runs to 15 residues. Variable domain in full (rest from reference TRBV7-3 and TRBJ1-5): GAGVSQTPSNKVTEKGKYVELRCDPISGHTALYWYRQSLGQGPEFLIYFQGTGAADDSGLPNDRFFAVRPEGSVSTLKIQRTERGDSAVYLCASSRGGRGNQPQHFGDGTRLSIL.

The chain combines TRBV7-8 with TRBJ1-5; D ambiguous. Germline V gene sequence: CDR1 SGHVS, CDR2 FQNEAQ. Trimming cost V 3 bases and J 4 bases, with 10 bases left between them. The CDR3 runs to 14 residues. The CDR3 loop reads CASSLAAKNQPQHF. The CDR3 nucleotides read TGTGCCAGCAGCTTGGCCGCAAAGAATCAGCCCCAGCATTTT.

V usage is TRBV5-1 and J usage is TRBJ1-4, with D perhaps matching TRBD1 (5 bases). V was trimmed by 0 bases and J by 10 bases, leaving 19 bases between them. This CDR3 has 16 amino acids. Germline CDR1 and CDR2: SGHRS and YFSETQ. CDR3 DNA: TGCGCCAGCAGCTTGGAATCGAGGGGTAGGGCGGGAAAACTGTTTTTT. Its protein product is CASSLESRGRAGKLFF. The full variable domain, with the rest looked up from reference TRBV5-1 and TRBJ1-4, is KAGVTQTPRYLIKTRGQQVTLSCSPISGHRSVSWYQQTPGQGLQFLFEYFSETQRNKGNFPGRFSGRQFSNSRSEMNVSTLELGDSALYLCASSLESRGRAGKLFFGSGTQLSVL.

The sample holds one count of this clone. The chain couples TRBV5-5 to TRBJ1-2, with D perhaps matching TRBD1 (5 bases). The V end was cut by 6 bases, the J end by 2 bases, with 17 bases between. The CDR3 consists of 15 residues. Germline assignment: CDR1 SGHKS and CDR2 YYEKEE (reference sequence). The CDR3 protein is CASKVGTGVNYGYTF. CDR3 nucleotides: TGTGCCAGCAAAGTGGGAACAGGAGTGAACTATGGCTACACCTTC.

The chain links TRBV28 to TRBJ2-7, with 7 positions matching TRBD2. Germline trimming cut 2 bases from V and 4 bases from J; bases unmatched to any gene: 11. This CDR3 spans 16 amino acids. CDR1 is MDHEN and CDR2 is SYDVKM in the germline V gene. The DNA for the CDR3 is TGTGCCAGCAGTTTAGTGGGAGGGTTGACCGGATACGAGCAGTACTTC. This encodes CASSLVGGLTGYEQYF. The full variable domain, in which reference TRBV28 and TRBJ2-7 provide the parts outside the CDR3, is DVKVTQSSRYLVKRTGEKVFLECVQDMDHENMFWYRQDPGLGLRLIYFSYDVKMKEKGDIPEGYSVSREKKERFSLILESASTNQTSMYLCASSLVGGLTGYEQYFGPGTRLTVT.